This T cell receptor (beta chain) originates from a study of cytomegalovirus exposure and HLA in healthy donors. This clone was counted a few times. This CDR3 spans 12 amino acids. Germline V gene sequence: CDR1 MNHNS, CDR2 SASEGT. The V end was cut by 6 bases, the J end by 3 bases, with 9 bases between. PCR employed 60 Vbeta and 13 Jbeta primers. Measured with immunoSEQ multiplex PCR; TCRdb has only the in-frame clones, and not every one. The profile covers 100,000 to 150,000 clones, with around 78% appearing a single time and roughly 1.8% taken by the ten largest. This receptor was identified in a woman in her forties or fifties in good health and CMV-seronegative. The chain couples TRBV6-1 to TRBJ2-7; D ambiguous. The sequenced material came from PBMCs. CDR3 DNA: TGTGCCAGCAGCATACTACTCTACGAGCAGTACTTC. Its translation: CASSILLYEQYF.